The 19 T cell receptor beta chains below all came from one sample that was sequenced in a study of glioma-infiltrating T cells. The iRepertoire nested amplicon-rescue multiplex PCR amplified TCR alpha and beta CDR3s from RNA. A single record per CDR3 protein comes from TCRdb applying MiXCR to the multiplex PCR reads. Of 100,000 to 150,000 distinct CDR3 sequences detected, roughly a quarter appear once; the ten largest clones hold roughly a quarter. The material sequenced was glioma tissue, nonneoplastic brain tissue, or PBMCs (not recorded which). The source is a human donor with low-grade glioma or glioblastoma, undergoing nonglioma brain surgery, or in good health (not recorded which).

The V gene is TRBV7-9, the J gene TRBJ1-1, with 10 positions matching TRBD1. V trimming: 3 bases; J trimming: 3 bases; junction bases outside the gene matches: 1. The CDR3 loop spans 14 amino acids. Germline V CDR1 and CDR2: SEHNR, FQNEAQ (reference sequence). CDR3 loop: CASSLTGGDTEAFF. DNA of the CDR3: TGTGCCAGCAGCTTGACAGGGGGCGACACTGAAGCTTTCTTT.

The V call is TRBV7-8, the J call TRBJ2-7; D possibly uses TRBD1 or TRBD2 (5 bases each). The CDR3 runs 12 residues. Germline V CDR1 and CDR2: SGHVS, FQNEAQ. Trimming cost V 5 bases and J 4 bases, with 9 bases left between them. The CDR3 loop is CASSGREYEQYV. CDR3 coding DNA: TGTGCCAGCAGCGGCAGGGAGTACGAGCAGTACGTC.

This clonotype was counted a few times. This chain joins TRBV24-1 and TRBJ2-1; D is possibly TRBD2 (5 bases). V lost 4 bases, J lost 6 bases, and 12 bases lay in between. The CDR3 consists of 14 residues. Germline values: CDR1 KGHDR, CDR2 SFDVKD. This chain's CDR3 is CATSDPRGINEQFF. The CDR3 DNA follows: TGTGCCACCAGTGACCCCCGGGGTATCAATGAGCAGTTCTTC.

The table lists this clonotype with many counts. The chain recombines TRBV27 with TRBJ1-3; D call uncertain. The CDR3 contains 14 residues. The V gene lost 10 bases and the J gene lost 6 bases, with 19 bases spanning the gap. CDR1 and CDR2 from the germline V gene are MNHEY and SMNVEV (reference sequence). The CDR3 spells CAIVIGRYLNTIYF. Written as DNA, the CDR3 is TGTGCCATAGTTATTGGCAGATACTTAAACACCATATATTTT.

This clonotype was counted at least ten times. This sequence joins TRBV27 and TRBJ1-1; 7 bases fit TRBD1. The CDR3 contains 17 residues. Germline CDR1 MNHEY, CDR2 SMNVEV (reference sequence). With V trimmed by 7 bases and J by 0 bases, 14 bases remained unmatched. The CDR3 spells CASKVSGGGMVNTEAFF. The DNA for the CDR3 is TGTGCCAGCAAGGTTTCAGGGGGGGGAATGGTGAACACTGAAGCTTTCTTT.

This clonotype has more than one count but fewer than ten. This may come from a read error, since a much larger clone is one base off. The V and J genes are TRBV20-1 and TRBJ1-3; D is unclear. CDR1 is DFQATT and CDR2 is SNEGSKA in the germline V gene (reference sequence). This CDR3 is built from 14 residues. V lost 3 bases and J lost 0, with 9 bases in between. The CDR3 spells CSASTAISGNTIYF. As DNA, the CDR3 is TGCAGTGCTAGTACCGCTATCTCTGGAAACACCATATATTTT.

This clonotype was detected only a few times. The V call is TRBV18, the J call TRBJ2-3, with a weak D call TRBD2 (6 bases). The V and J ends lost 3 bases and 5 bases respectively, with 15 bases between them. The germline gives CDR1 KGHSH, CDR2 LQKENI. This CDR3 comprises 15 residues. As DNA, the CDR3 is TGTGCCAGCTCACCGCGAACGGGGGTTGAAGATACGCAGTATTTT. This translates into CASSPRTGVEDTQYF.

This clonotype was found many times. The genes are TRBV6-2 or TRBV6-3 and TRBJ2-1; D gene ambiguous. The CDR3 has 14 residues. Germline assignment: CDR1 MNHEY and CDR2 SVGEGT. V was pared by 2 bases and J by 4 bases, with 9 bases between. CDR3 loop: CASSYASRYNEQFF. CDR3 nucleotides: TGTGCCAGCAGTTACGCCAGCCGGTACAATGAGCAGTTCTTC.

There are many counts of this clonotype. The chain couples TRBV28 to TRBJ2-5, with D tentatively TRBD2 (5 bases). Trimming left V 7 bases short and J 2 bases short, with 17 bases between. The CDR3 runs to 15 residues. CDR1 MDHEN and CDR2 SYDVKM come from the germline V gene. CDR3 residues: CASTPGGRLQETQYF. In nucleotides, the CDR3 is TGTGCCAGCACCCCAGGAGGCAGACTGCAAGAGACCCAGTACTTC.

This clonotype has a handful of counts. The chain joins TRBV6-6 to TRBJ1-4; a weak D match, TRBD1 (5 bases). Per the germline V gene, CDR1 is MNHNY and CDR2 is SVGAGI (reference sequence). The CDR3 spans 16 residues. V gave up 1 base and J gave up 6 bases, with 15 bases separating them. CDR3 nucleotides: TGTGCCAGCAGTTACTGGACGGAGCGAGGGGATGAAAAACTGTTTTTT. It codes for CASSYWTERGDEKLFF.

The rearrangement uses TRBV6-1 and TRBJ2-3, with 15 bases fitting TRBD2. The CDR3 runs 16 residues. The V and J ends lost 5 bases and 8 bases, in that order; junction bases with no gene match: 8. In germline, CDR1 is MNHNS, CDR2 SASEGT. The CDR3 nucleotides read TGTGCCAGCAGTTCCGGGACTAGCGGGGGGATCGGTACGCAGTATTTT. Protein: CASSSGTSGGIGTQYF.

There are a few counts of this clonotype. The chain is built from TRBV7-2 and TRBJ2-1, with 13 positions matching TRBD2. The V gene end was trimmed by 5 bases and the J gene end by 8 bases; junction bases not matched to a gene: 9. CDR1 and CDR2 from the germline V gene are SGHTA and FQGNSA. This CDR3 is built from 16 residues. This CDR3 reads CASSPQTSGGVYEQFF. CDR3 nucleotide sequence: TGTGCCAGCAGCCCGCAAACTAGCGGGGGGGTCTATGAGCAGTTCTTC.

This chain links TRBV4-2 with TRBJ2-7; D unresolved. There are 14 residues in the CDR3. Per germline, CDR1 LGHNA and CDR2 YNFKEQ. V lost 0 bases and J lost 3, with 9 bases in between. Here the CDR3 DNA reads TGTGCCAGCAGCCAAGATTCGGGCAGCTACGAGCAGTACGTC. It codes for CASSQDSGSYEQYV.

The rearrangement links TRBV19 to TRBJ2-3; TRBD2 agrees at 7 bases. This CDR3 contains 15 residues. Trimming removed 8 bases from V and 5 bases from J; junction bases left unmatched: 13. The germline V gene encodes CDR1 LNHDA and CDR2 SQIVND (reference sequence). In DNA, the CDR3 is TGTGCCAGTCCCCCAACTCGGGACTACAAAGATACGCAGTATTTT. It is translated as CASPPTRDYKDTQYF. Full variable domain (missing parts from reference TRBV19 and TRBJ2-3): DGGITQSPKYLFRKEGQNVTLSCEQNLNHDAMYWYRQDPGQGLRLIYYSQIVNDFQKGDIAEGYSVSREKKESFPLTVTSAQKNPTAFYLCASPPTRDYKDTQYFGPGTRLTVL.

The table lists this clonotype with a few counts. The rearrangement uses TRBV11-3 and TRBJ2-1; D may be TRBD2 (7 bases). The CDR3 extends over 14 amino acids. Germline V CDR1 and CDR2: SGHNT, YENEEA. Trimming removed 3 bases from V and 6 bases from J, with 12 bases in between. In DNA form, the CDR3 reads TGTGCCAGCAGCTTCTGGGGGGGCATCAATGAGCAGTTCTTC. Translating it yields CASSFWGGINEQFF.

This clonotype was seen a handful of times. The chain has TRBV11-2 and TRBJ2-7, with D perhaps TRBD1 or TRBD2 (6 bases each). Between the trimmed V and J ends, which lost 5 bases and 9 bases, there was a span of 17 bases. Germline V gives CDR1 SGHAT, CDR2 FQNNGV. The CDR3 has 13 amino acids. The CDR3 sequence: CASSPAGGLVQYV. DNA of the CDR3: TGTGCCAGCAGCCCAGCCGGGGGCTTGGTGCAGTACGTC.

On this clonotype itself: Since a much larger clone is just one base distant, this may be a read error. The rearrangement uses TRBV28 and TRBJ1-1; no definite D call. CDR3 length equals 12 residues. The germline V gene has CDR1 MDHEN and CDR2 SYDVKM. CDR3 sequence (DNA): TGTGCCAGCAGTTCCCAGAACACTGAAGCTCTCTTT. Translation gives CASSSQNTEALF.

As for this clonotype: A much bigger clone sits one base away, suggesting this may be a read error. The chain combines TRBV3-1 with TRBJ2-1; D gene ambiguous. Germline V CDR1 and CDR2: LGHDT, YNNKEL (reference sequence). The CDR3 has 12 amino acids. The CDR3 region is CASSQSRNEQSF. Here the CDR3 DNA reads TGTGCCAGCAGCCAAAGTCGTAATGAGCAGTCCTTC.

This clonotype was observed a handful of times. The chain has TRBV4-1 and TRBJ1-6; D remains ambiguous. The CDR3 extends over 17 amino acids. The V end was cut by 1 base, the J end by 0 bases, with 10 bases between. CDR1 is MGHRA, CDR2 YSYEKL, per germline. In nucleotides, the CDR3 is TGCGCCAGCAGCCAAGCGGACCGGAGCTCCTATAATTCACCCCTCCACTTT. Amino acid sequence: CASSQADRSSYNSPLHF.